Presented here are 11 T cell receptor beta chains from one specimen sequenced in a study of shared clonotypes between healthy human individuals. The protocol was immunoSEQ multiplex PCR, while the TCRdb copy is restricted to in-frame clones and leaves out a portion. The sample includes approximately 2.5 million clones, approximately 90% of them seen just once. Sequencing was done on a sample of naive CD4+ T cells sorted from blood. Stated subset: CD45RA+ positively selected. All receptors derive from a man in his late teens or twenties in good health.

Remarks on this clone: The same CDR3 is also encoded by other DNA sequences in this sample. The chain employs TRBV18 and TRBJ2-5, with TRBD1 matching 9 bases. The CDR3 length is 15 residues. Germline values: CDR1 KGHSH, CDR2 LQKENI. Trimming at V came to 3 bases and at J to 0 bases, leaving 2 bases not matched to a gene. Here the CDR3 reads CASSPGTGYQETQYF. The CDR3 DNA reads as TGTGCCAGCTCACCGGGGACAGGGTACCAAGAGACCCAGTACTTC.

The rearrangement links TRBV5-1 to TRBJ1-6; 8 bases align to TRBD1. The V gene's germline CDR1 is SGHRS and CDR2 YFSETQ. The CDR3 runs 15 residues. The V gene end was trimmed by 3 bases and the J gene end by 8 bases; junction bases not matched to a gene: 7. The CDR3 region has the DNA TGCGCCAGCAGCTCGACAGGGGCCTTCGATTCACCCCTCCACTTT. This translates into CASSSTGAFDSPLHF.

This rearrangement joins TRBV7-9 to TRBJ2-3; 11 positions agree with TRBD2. Trimming cost V 3 bases and J 8 bases; bases outside gene matches: 4. The CDR3 totals 14 residues. CDR1 is SEHNR and CDR2 is FQNEAQ in the germline V gene (reference sequence). CDR3 loop: CASSFLGTSGTQYF. The DNA for the CDR3 is TGTGCCAGCAGCTTTCTAGGGACTAGCGGTACGCAGTATTTT.

With regard to this clone: The same CDR3 also results from other DNA sequences found in this sample. The chain joins TRBV2 to TRBJ1-2, with 7 bases fitting TRBD1. The germline V gene has CDR1 SNHLY and CDR2 FYNNEI. This CDR3 has 12 residues. With 6 bases clipped from V and 4 bases from J, the junction kept 2 bases outside the gene matches. This CDR3 is CASRGTAYGYTF. In nucleotides, the CDR3 is TGTGCCAGCAGGGGGACAGCCTATGGCTACACCTTC.

The chain joins TRBV2 to TRBJ2-2; D uncertain. The V gene lost 1 base and the J gene lost 5 bases, with 8 bases spanning the gap. Germline V gives CDR1 SNHLY, CDR2 FYNNEI. The CDR3 sequence is 14 residues long. The CDR3 sequence: CASSEEQRTGELFF. The CDR3 DNA reads as TGTGCCAGCAGTGAAGAACAGAGGACCGGGGAGCTGTTTTTT.

The V call is TRBV6-5, the J call TRBJ2-1, with 7 bases identical to TRBD2. The CDR3 contains 15 residues. Germline CDR1 and CDR2: MNHEY and SVGAGI. J lost 7 bases, V lost 2 bases, and 8 bases had no gene match. The CDR3 DNA follows: TGTGCCAGCAGTTACCTGGCGGGAGAGGGTAATGAGCAGTTCTTC. Translated, it gives CASSYLAGEGNEQFF.

V is TRBV30 and J is TRBJ2-1; 9 bases are a match to TRBD1. The CDR3 totals 14 residues. From germline, CDR1 is GTSNPN and CDR2 SVGIG (reference sequence). The junction had 7 bases not matched to a gene; V was cut back by 2 bases and J by 8 bases. The CDR3 reads CAWSHGTGSYEQFF. The DNA for the CDR3 is TGTGCCTGGAGTCACGGGACAGGGTCTTATGAGCAGTTCTTC.

The V gene is TRBV19, the J gene TRBJ2-6; D is uncertain. The CDR3 sequence is 14 residues long. Trimming took 4 bases from V and 0 from J, leaving 4 bases between them. Per germline, CDR1 LNHDA and CDR2 SQIVND (reference sequence). CDR3: CASSTISGANVLTF. The CDR3 DNA is TGTGCCAGTAGTACTATCTCTGGGGCCAACGTCCTGACTTTC.

The chain has TRBV13 and TRBJ2-5; D possibly corresponds to TRBD1 (5 bases). Trimming left V 8 bases short and J 2 bases short, with 12 bases between. Germline CDR1 is PRHDT and CDR2 is FYEKMQ (reference sequence). The CDR3 extends over 13 amino acids. CDR3 nucleotide sequence: TGTGCCAGCTCTGGACACAGACAAGAGACCCAGTACTTC. This gives the protein CASSGHRQETQYF.

The J gene is TRBJ2-7, the V gene TRBV7-9; TRBD2 might be the D (5 bases). Trimming left V 2 bases short and J 3 bases short, with 8 bases between. The length of the CDR3 is 13 residues. Germline values: CDR1 SEHNR, CDR2 FQNEAQ (reference sequence). The CDR3 coding sequence is TGTGCCAGCAGCTTACCCGGGGACTACGAGCAGTACTTC. Translated, it gives CASSLPGDYEQYF. Using reference TRBV7-9 and TRBJ2-7 for the parts outside the CDR3, the full variable domain is DTGVSQNPRHKITKRGQNVTFRCDPISEHNRLYWYRQTLGQGPEFLTYFQNEAQLEKSRLLSDRFSAERPKGSFSTLEIQRTEQGDSAMYLCASSLPGDYEQYFGPGTRLTVT.

This rearrangement joins TRBV19 to TRBJ1-1; D is possibly TRBD1 (5 bases). Germline loops: CDR1 LNHDA, CDR2 SQIVND (reference sequence). CDR3 length: 15 amino acids. V was pared by 5 bases and J by 3 bases, with 16 bases between. The CDR3 protein is CASSPLEGRDTEAFF. The CDR3 DNA reads TGTGCCAGTAGTCCTCTGGAGGGGAGGGACACTGAAGCTTTCTTT.